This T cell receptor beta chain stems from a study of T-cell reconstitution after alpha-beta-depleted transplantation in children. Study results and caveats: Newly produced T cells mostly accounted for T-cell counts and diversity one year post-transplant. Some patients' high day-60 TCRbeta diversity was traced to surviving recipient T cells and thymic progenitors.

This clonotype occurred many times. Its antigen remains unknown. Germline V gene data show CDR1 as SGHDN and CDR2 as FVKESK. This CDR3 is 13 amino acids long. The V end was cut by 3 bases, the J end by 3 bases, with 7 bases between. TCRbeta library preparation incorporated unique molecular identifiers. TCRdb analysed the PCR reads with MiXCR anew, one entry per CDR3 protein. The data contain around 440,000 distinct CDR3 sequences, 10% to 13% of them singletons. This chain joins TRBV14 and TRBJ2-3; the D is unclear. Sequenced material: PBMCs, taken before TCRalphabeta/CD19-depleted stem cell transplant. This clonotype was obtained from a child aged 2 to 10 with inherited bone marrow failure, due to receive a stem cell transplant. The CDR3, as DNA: TGTGCCAGCAGCCACAGCTCAACAGATACGCAGTATTTT. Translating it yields CASSHSSTDTQYF.